The 31 T cell receptor beta chains reported below all come from one sample, sequenced in a study of OX40 agonist ivuxolimab in advanced cancers. Sequencing was performed with immunoSEQ multiplex PCR; in TCRdb, only in-frame clones are kept and a portion is missing. Altogether about 77,000 clones are present, approximately 92% being singletons, with the ten largest covering roughly 4.9%. The starting material was CD4+ or CD8+ T cells sorted from blood, obtained in a trial of the OX40 agonist ivuxolimab. These receptors were taken from an adult with an advanced solid tumor such as melanoma, head and neck, liver or kidney cancer.

The rearrangement uses TRBV28 and TRBJ2-7; 10 bases map to TRBD1. The germline gives CDR1 MDHEN, CDR2 SYDVKM. Trimming removed 6 bases from V and 4 bases from J; junction bases left unmatched: 12. The CDR3 is 16 residues long. DNA for the CDR3: TGTGCCAGCAGCCCAAGTAGGACAGGGGGTTGGTACGAGCAGTACTTC. Translation gives CASSPSRTGGWYEQYF.

The chain combines TRBV11-3 with TRBJ2-1; 7 bases map to TRBD2. Germline CDR1 SGHNT, CDR2 YENEEA. V lost 5 bases, J lost 4 bases, and 11 bases stayed unmatched. The CDR3 runs to 16 residues. The CDR3 sequence: CASSPQSGREYNEQFF. CDR3 DNA sequence: TGTGCCAGCAGCCCTCAATCGGGGAGGGAATACAATGAGCAGTTCTTC.

This chain connects TRBV5-1 to TRBJ2-7, with 11 bases matching TRBD1. This CDR3 spans 15 amino acids. Losses at the gene ends were 3 bases for V and 3 bases for J; bases not matched to a gene: 5. Germline CDR1 is SGHRS and CDR2 is YFSETQ. CDR3 in amino acids: CASSSTGTGGYEQYF. The CDR3 DNA follows: TGCGCCAGCAGCTCAACCGGGACAGGGGGCTACGAGCAGTACTTC.

The chain is built from TRBV5-6 and TRBJ1-1, with a possible D match to TRBD1 (5 bases). The CDR3 covers 15 residues. Trimming left V 5 bases short and J 2 bases short, with 16 bases between. In germline, CDR1 is SGHDT, CDR2 YYEEEE. CDR3 bases: TGTGCCAGCAGGAGAACAGGTATGGGCAACACTGAAGCTTTCTTT. Translating it yields CASRRTGMGNTEAFF.

The chain is built from TRBV7-3 and TRBJ2-7, with 7 bases lining up with TRBD1. The ends lost 2 bases at V and 7 bases at J; junction bases unmatched: 8. The CDR3 spans 14 residues. Germline CDR1 and CDR2: SGHTA and FQGTGA. The CDR3 DNA reads as TGTGCCAGCAGCTTAGGACAGGTTAAGGGTGAGCAGTACTTC. Translating gives CASSLGQVKGEQYF.

V is TRBV28 and J is TRBJ2-7; 14 bases fit TRBD2. CDR1 is MDHEN, CDR2 SYDVKM, per germline. The CDR3 extends over 15 amino acids. Trimming cost V 6 bases and J 4 bases; bases outside gene matches: 5. The CDR3, as DNA: TGTGCCAGCAGAACTGGGACTAGCGGGAGTTACGAGCAGTACTTC. This gives the protein CASRTGTSGSYEQYF.

The chain is built from TRBV11-3 and TRBJ2-5; the D is unclear. The V end was cut by 5 bases, the J end by 0 bases, with 7 bases between. The CDR3 contains 13 residues. Germline V CDR1 and CDR2: SGHNT, YENEEA. The CDR3 DNA reads TGTGCCAGCAGCCGGAGATACCAAGAGACCCAGTACTTC. This gives the protein CASSRRYQETQYF.

The chain carries TRBV11-3 and TRBJ2-7; D unclear. This CDR3 is built from 14 residues. The germline V gene encodes CDR1 SGHNT and CDR2 YENEEA. V lost 5 bases to trimming and J lost 6 bases, with 17 bases between them. The CDR3 DNA reads TGTGCCAGCAGCCCCCCCGGTGGGATAGGCGAGCAGTACTTC. Its protein product is CASSPPGGIGEQYF.

This clone was observed a handful of times. In DNA, the CDR3 is TGTGCCAGCCGGACAGATCCCTCCTACGAGCAGTACTTC. It is translated as CASRTDPSYEQYF. V gene TRBV25-1 combines with J gene TRBJ2-7; D is possibly TRBD1 (6 bases). The CDR3 sequence is 13 residues long. V dropped 8 bases and J dropped 0 bases, with 11 bases sitting between them. The germline V gene encodes CDR1 MGHDK and CDR2 SYGVNS.

As concerns this clone: Compared with germline, one end of the junction differs, possibly owing to a read error. For the CDR3, the DNA is TGTGCCAGCAGTTTAAGCTTCGAAGCTAATTATGGCTACACCTTC. Amino acids: CASSLSFEANYGYTF. This chain uses TRBV28 with TRBJ1-2; D is uncertain. The CDR3 is 15 residues long. Germline CDR1 and CDR2: MDHEN and SYDVKM.

The chain carries TRBV15 and TRBJ2-3; weak D call: TRBD1 (5 bases). This CDR3 has 16 amino acids. Trimming removed 0 bases from V and 6 bases from J, with 16 bases in between. Germline V gene lookup returns CDR1 LNHNV and CDR2 YYDKDF (reference sequence). The CDR3: CATSRDKLAGFDTQYF. CDR3 nucleotide sequence: TGTGCCACCAGCAGAGATAAGTTGGCAGGGTTTGATACGCAGTATTTT.

This rearrangement joins TRBV28 to TRBJ2-2; TRBD2 matches 7 bases. Trimming took 8 bases from V and 6 from J; bases not matched to a gene: 6. This CDR3 comprises 13 residues. Germline V gene data show CDR1 as MDHEN and CDR2 as SYDVKM. The CDR3 DNA reads as TGTGCCAGCTTAATGGGAGGGGCCGGGGAGCTGTTTTTT. Encoded protein: CASLMGGAGELFF.

This chain links TRBV6-5 with TRBJ2-3; TRBD2 agrees at 11 bases. V shed 3 bases, J shed 8 bases, and the junction held 7 bases outside the gene matches. Germline lookup yields CDR1 MNHEY and CDR2 SVGAGI. The CDR3 sequence is 15 residues long. This CDR3 reads CASSYRLAGSSTQYF. The CDR3 region has the DNA TGTGCCAGCAGTTATCGACTAGCGGGAAGTAGTACGCAGTATTTT.

V and J are TRBV19 and TRBJ2-7; TRBD2 agrees at 9 bases. Losses at the gene ends were 8 bases for V and 0 bases for J; bases not matched to a gene: 5. This CDR3 spans 14 amino acids. In germline, CDR1 is LNHDA, CDR2 SQIVND (reference sequence). CDR3 coding DNA: TGTGCCAGTGGAGCGGGAGGATACTCCTACGAGCAGTACTTC. This sequence encodes CASGAGGYSYEQYF.

The rearrangement links TRBV25-1 to TRBJ2-6; 9 bases are a match to TRBD1. Germline CDR1 MGHDK, CDR2 SYGVNS. The CDR3 length is 17 residues. V gave up 3 bases and J gave up 2 bases; unmatched junction bases: 5. The CDR3 nucleotides read TGTGCCAGCAGTGACCGGGGACAGGGCCCTGGGGCCAACGTCCTGACTTTC. As protein: CASSDRGQGPGANVLTF. Together with reference TRBV25-1 and TRBJ2-6, the CDR3 gives the full variable domain: EADIYQTPRYLVIGTGKKITLECSQTMGHDKMYWYQQDPGMELHLIHYSYGVNSTEKGDLSSESTVSRIRTEHFPLTLESARPSHTSQYLCASSDRGQGPGANVLTFGAGSRLTVL.

This chain connects TRBV7-8 to TRBJ2-7; D gene ambiguous. Germline loops: CDR1 SGHVS, CDR2 FQNEAQ. V lost 4 bases to trimming and J lost 0 bases, with 10 bases between them. The CDR3 consists of 14 residues. CDR3 loop: CASSSTLDSYEQYF. The CDR3 DNA is TGTGCCAGCAGCTCTACCTTGGACTCCTACGAGCAGTACTTC.

DNA of the CDR3: TGTGCCAGCAGAAGGGGGAGGGGCACAGATACGCAGTATTTT. Translated: CASRRGRGTDTQYF. The chain links TRBV2 to TRBJ2-3, with a tentative D call TRBD2 (7 bases). V was shortened by 6 bases and J by 1 base, with 11 bases between the two germline ends. Germline V gives CDR1 SNHLY, CDR2 FYNNEI. The CDR3 length is 14 residues. The full variable domain, in which reference TRBV2 and TRBJ2-3 provide the parts outside the CDR3, is EPEVTQTPSHQVTQMGQEVILRCVPISNHLYFYWYRQILGQKVEFLVSFYNNEISEKSEIFDDQFSVERPDGSNFTLKIRSTKLEDSAMYFCASRRGRGTDTQYFGPGTRLTVL.

Only one count was recorded for this clone. The chain employs TRBV11-2 and TRBJ1-1; D possibly corresponds to TRBD1 (5 bases). Trimming left V 2 bases short and J 4 bases short, with 14 bases between. This CDR3 has 15 residues. Germline loops: CDR1 SGHAT, CDR2 FQNNGV. CDR3 DNA sequence: TGTGCCAGCAGCTTACGCCGAACGGGGGGCACTGAAGCTTTCTTT. Translation gives CASSLRRTGGTEAFF.

The rearrangement uses TRBV19 and TRBJ1-4; 7 bases are a match to TRBD1. Looked up from germline, CDR1 is LNHDA and CDR2 is SQIVND (reference sequence). V gave up 6 bases and J gave up 6 bases; unmatched junction bases: 16. The CDR3 is 17 amino acids. CDR3 loop: CASSGQDGTLLYEKLFF. The CDR3 DNA is TGTGCCAGTAGCGGACAGGACGGTACATTACTTTATGAAAAACTGTTTTTT. The complete variable domain, with remaining parts taken from reference TRBV19 and TRBJ1-4, reads DGGITQSPKYLFRKEGQNVTLSCEQNLNHDAMYWYRQDPGQGLRLIYYSQIVNDFQKGDIAEGYSVSREKKESFPLTVTSAQKNPTAFYLCASSGQDGTLLYEKLFFGSGTQLSVL.

This clone has a handful of counts. This chain connects TRBV19 to TRBJ2-1, with D maybe TRBD2 (6 bases). Trimming pared 5 bases from V and 7 bases from J, leaving 6 bases between. CDR1 and CDR2 (germline): LNHDA, SQIVND (reference sequence). The CDR3 has 11 residues. The CDR3 DNA sequence: TGTGCCAGTAGTGGGGGGAATGAGCAGTTCTTC. This encodes CASSGGNEQFF.

The chain is built from TRBV4-1 and TRBJ2-2, with 7 nucleotides matching TRBD1. Looked up from germline, CDR1 is MGHRA and CDR2 is YSYEKL. V shed 0 bases, J shed 5 bases, and the junction held 12 bases outside the gene matches. The CDR3 is 18 amino acids. CDR3 protein: CASSQDDGRRQGTGELFF. The CDR3 DNA follows: TGCGCCAGCAGCCAAGATGATGGGCGGCGACAGGGTACCGGGGAGCTGTTTTTT.

The rearrangement joins TRBV11-2 to TRBJ1-4; weak D call: TRBD1 (5 bases). V dropped 2 bases and J dropped 8 bases, with 15 bases sitting between them. Per the germline V gene, CDR1 is SGHAT and CDR2 is FQNNGV. The CDR3 contains 15 residues. DNA of the CDR3: TGTGCCAGCAGCTTAAATCGGGGACGGCTAGAAAAACTGTTTTTT. As protein: CASSLNRGRLEKLFF.

The rearrangement uses TRBV6-4 and TRBJ2-5; no clear D gene. Germline V CDR1 and CDR2: MRHNA, SNTAGT. V shed 0 bases and J shed 2 bases, with 22 bases lying between them. The CDR3 extends over 19 amino acids. CDR3 bases: TGTGCCAGCAGTGACTCGTGGTCTGGGCGGACCGGGCGTCAAGAGACCCAGTACTTC. This translates into CASSDSWSGRTGRQETQYF.

The chain is built from TRBV13 and TRBJ1-3; no clear D gene. Between the trimmed V and J ends, which lost 1 base and 0 bases, there was a span of 7 bases. The CDR3 spans 15 residues. The germline V gene has CDR1 PRHDT and CDR2 FYEKMQ (reference sequence). CDR3 region: CASSLDSSSGNTIYF. CDR3 in DNA: TGTGCCAGCAGCTTAGACAGTTCCTCTGGAAACACCATATATTTT.

CDR3 protein: CASSYGGSQETQYF. DNA for the CDR3: TGTGCCAGCAGCTATGGCGGGAGCCAAGAGACCCAGTACTTC. This chain connects TRBV11-3 to TRBJ2-5, with 7 bases identical to TRBD2. Germline lookup yields CDR1 SGHNT and CDR2 YENEEA. The length of the CDR3 is 14 residues. J lost 1 base, V lost 4 bases, and 3 bases had no gene match.

The V call is TRBV11-1, the J call TRBJ2-1; no reliable D call. The germline V and J ends were trimmed by 5 bases and 7 bases, with 9 bases remaining between them. The germline V gene encodes CDR1 SGHAT and CDR2 FQDESV (reference sequence). CDR3 length equals 12 residues. CDR3 loop: CASSLTGNEQFF. The CDR3 coding sequence is TGTGCCAGCAGCCTGACCGGGAATGAGCAGTTCTTC.

The rearrangement links TRBV7-2 to TRBJ2-7; 7 bases map to TRBD1. This CDR3 has 16 residues. Germline CDR1 and CDR2: SGHTA and FQGNSA. Losses at the gene ends were 2 bases for V and 3 bases for J; bases not matched to a gene: 10. The CDR3 here is CASSLNSGGLRYEQYF. Here the CDR3 DNA reads TGTGCCAGCAGCTTAAATTCAGGGGGATTACGCTACGAGCAGTACTTC.

The rearrangement joins TRBV30 to TRBJ1-2, with D possibly being TRBD1 (6 bases). CDR3 size: 13 residues. V shed 3 bases and J shed 3 bases, with 11 bases lying between them. CDR1 and CDR2 from the germline V gene are GTSNPN and SVGIG (reference sequence). CDR3 in DNA: TGTGCCTGGAGCAAAGGGGGGCACTATGGCTACACCTTC. This codes for CAWSKGGHYGYTF.

This sequence joins TRBV9 and TRBJ2-3; possibly TRBD2 for D (7 bases). V was trimmed by 3 bases and J by 15 bases, leaving 29 bases between them. Germline values: CDR1 SGDLS, CDR2 YYNGEE. The CDR3 sequence is 16 residues long. The CDR3 loop is CASSAPSRGAEGRYYF. In DNA form, the CDR3 reads TGTGCCAGCAGCGCCCCGTCCCGGGGGGCGGAGGGCCGGTACTATTTT.

This rearrangement joins TRBV14 to TRBJ2-7; D uncertain. Looked up from germline, CDR1 is SGHDN and CDR2 is FVKESK. V shed 11 bases and J shed 7 bases, with 18 bases lying between them. This CDR3 comprises 12 residues. In DNA, the CDR3 is TGTGCCGGTGAGAGAGCAACGAGAGAGCAGTACTTC. It codes for CAGERATREQYF. Combining the CDR3 with reference TRBV14 and TRBJ2-7 gives the whole variable domain EAGVTQFPSHSVIEKGQTVTLRCDPISGHDNLYWYRRVMGKEIKFLLHFVKESKQDESGMPNNRFLAERTGGTYSTLKVQPAELEDSGVYFCAGERATREQYFGPGTRLTVT.

CDR3 sequence reads: CSVIDRGRETQYF. CDR3 DNA sequence: TGCAGCGTTATTGACAGGGGGAGAGAGACCCAGTACTTC. V gene TRBV29-1 combines with J gene TRBJ2-5; TRBD1 matches at 9 bases. Germline assignment: CDR1 SQVTM and CDR2 ANQGSEA. Unmatched junction bases numbered 5, after V lost 5 bases and J lost 4 bases. The CDR3 loop spans 13 amino acids. The full variable domain, rest sourced from reference TRBV29-1 and TRBJ2-5, is SAVISQKPSRDICQRGTSLTIQCQVDSQVTMMFWYRQQPGQSLTLIATANQGSEATYESGFVIDKFPISRPNLTFSTLTVSNMSPEDSSIYLCSVIDRGRETQYFGPGTRLLVL.